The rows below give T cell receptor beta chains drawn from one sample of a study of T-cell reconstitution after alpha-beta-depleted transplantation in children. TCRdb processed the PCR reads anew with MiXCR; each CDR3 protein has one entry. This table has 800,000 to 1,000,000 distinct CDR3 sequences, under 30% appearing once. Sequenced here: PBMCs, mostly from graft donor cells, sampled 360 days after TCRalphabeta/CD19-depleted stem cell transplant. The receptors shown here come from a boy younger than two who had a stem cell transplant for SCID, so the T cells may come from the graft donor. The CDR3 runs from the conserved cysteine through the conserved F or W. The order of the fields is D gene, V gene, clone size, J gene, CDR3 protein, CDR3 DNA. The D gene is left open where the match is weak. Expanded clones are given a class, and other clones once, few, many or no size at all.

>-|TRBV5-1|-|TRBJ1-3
CASSTSGTPAGNTIYF
TGCGCCAGCAGCACCTCCGGGACCCCCGCGGGAAACACCATATATTTT
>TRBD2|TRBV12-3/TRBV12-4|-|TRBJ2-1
CASMRLAWGNEQFF
TGTGCCAGCATGAGACTAGCTTGGGGGAATGAGCAGTTCTTC
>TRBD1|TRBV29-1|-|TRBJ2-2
CSVTGGASTGELFF
TGCAGCGTTACAGGGGGCGCAAGCACCGGGGAGCTGTTTTTT
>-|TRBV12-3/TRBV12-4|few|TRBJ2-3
CASSVWTSTDTQYF
TGTGCCAGCAGTGTTTGGACTAGCACAGATACGCAGTATTTT
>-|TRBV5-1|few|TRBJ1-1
CASSQLVGVTNTEAFF
TGCGCCAGCAGCCAACTAGTAGGGGTGACGAACACTGAAGCTTTCTTT
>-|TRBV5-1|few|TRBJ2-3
CASSSLANTQYF
TGCGCCAGCAGCTCACTAGCAAATACGCAGTATTTT
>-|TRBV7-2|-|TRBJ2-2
CASRLSGTGELFF
TGTGCCAGCAGGCTTTCGGGCACCGGGGAGCTGTTTTTT
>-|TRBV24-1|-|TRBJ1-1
CATSDFREGNTEAFF
TGTGCCACCAGTGATTTCAGAGAAGGGAACACTGAAGCTTTCTTT
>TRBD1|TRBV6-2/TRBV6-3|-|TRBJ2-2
CASSATGSGELFF
TGTGCCAGCAGTGCGACAGGGTCCGGGGAGCTGTTTTTT
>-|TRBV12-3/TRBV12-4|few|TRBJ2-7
CASSLALVDDEQYF
TGTGCCAGCAGCCTCGCATTGGTGGACGACGAGCAGTACTTC
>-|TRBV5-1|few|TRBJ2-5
CASSLGYLQETQYF
TGCGCCAGCAGCTTGGGTTACCTCCAAGAGACCCAGTACTTC
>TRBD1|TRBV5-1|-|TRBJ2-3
CASSFGTGRADTQYF
TGCGCCAGCAGCTTCGGGACAGGGAGGGCAGATACGCAGTATTTT
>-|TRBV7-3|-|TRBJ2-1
CASSLGGVKFF
TGTGCCAGCAGCTTAGGCGGGGTGAAGTTCTTC
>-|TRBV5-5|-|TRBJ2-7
CASSFRQGGWYEQYF
TGTGCCAGCAGCTTTCGGCAGGGTGGGTGGTACGAGCAGTACTTC
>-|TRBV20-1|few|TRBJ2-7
CSGATSSSMQYF
TGCAGTGGTGCTACATCGAGTTCGATGCAGTACTTC
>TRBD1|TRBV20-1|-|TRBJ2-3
CSAWSDRVGTDTQYF
TGCAGTGCTTGGTCGGACAGGGTGGGCACAGATACGCAGTATTTT
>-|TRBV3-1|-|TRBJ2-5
CASSQGRGMWDTQETQYF
TGTGCCAGCAGCCAAGGTCGGGGTATGTGGGACACGCAAGAGACCCAGTACTTC
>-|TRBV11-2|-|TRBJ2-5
CASSRGRMDQETQYF
TGTGCCAGCAGCCGAGGACGGATGGACCAAGAGACCCAGTACTTC
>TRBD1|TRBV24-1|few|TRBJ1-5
CATSDSTTGNQPQHF
TGTGCCACCAGTGATTCTACGACAGGGAATCAGCCCCAGCATTTT
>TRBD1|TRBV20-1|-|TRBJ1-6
CSARARQGNSPLHF
TGCAGTGCTAGAGCTAGACAGGGGAATTCACCCCTCCACTTT
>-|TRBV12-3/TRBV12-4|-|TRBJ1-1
CASSFRVEDTEAFF
TGTGCCAGCAGCTTCAGAGTGGAGGACACTGAAGCTTTCTTT
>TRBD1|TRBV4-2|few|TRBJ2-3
CASSQGGQGDTQYF
TGTGCCAGCAGCCAGGGGGGACAGGGCGATACGCAGTATTTT
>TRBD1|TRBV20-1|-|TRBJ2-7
CSASGGTGGSEQYF
TGCAGTGCTAGTGGCGGGACAGGGGGCAGTGAGCAGTACTTC
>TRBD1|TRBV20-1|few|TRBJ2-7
CSATRQGSSYEQYF
TGCAGTGCTACACGACAGGGGTCCTCCTACGAGCAGTACTTC
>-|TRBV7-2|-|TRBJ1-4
CASSLLTGPREKLFF
TGTGCCAGCAGCTTGCTGACGGGTCCTCGTGAAAAACTGTTTTTT
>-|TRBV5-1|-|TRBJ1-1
CASSLNIQAPEAFF
TGCGCCAGCAGCTTAAACATCCAGGCCCCTGAAGCTTTCTTT
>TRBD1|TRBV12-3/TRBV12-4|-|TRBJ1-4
CASRRTGLNEKLFF
TGTGCCAGCAGGCGGACAGGGCTTAATGAAAAACTGTTTTTT
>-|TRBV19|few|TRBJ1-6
CASSRDTSSSYNSPLHF
TGTGCCAGTAGCCGGGACACCTCGAGCTCCTATAATTCACCCCTCCACTTT
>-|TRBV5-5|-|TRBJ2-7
CASSVGLWNYEQYF
TGTGCCAGCAGTGTCGGACTTTGGAACTACGAGCAGTACTTC
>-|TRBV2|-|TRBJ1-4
CASSDSWRNEKLFF
TGTGCCAGCAGTGACAGCTGGCGTAATGAAAAACTGTTTTTT
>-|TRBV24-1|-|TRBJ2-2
CATSDLARDPRELFF
TGTGCCACCAGTGATTTGGCCAGGGATCCACGGGAGCTGTTTTTT
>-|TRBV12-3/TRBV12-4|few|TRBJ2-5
CASSLAGTRETQYF
TGTGCCAGCAGTTTAGCGGGGACCCGGGAGACCCAGTACTTC
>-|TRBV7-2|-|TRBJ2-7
CASSLAGAPSEQYF
TGTGCCAGCAGCTTAGCGGGGGCTCCTTCCGAGCAGTACTTC
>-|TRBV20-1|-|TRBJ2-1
CSARDRWGGPVDEQFF
TGCAGTGCTAGAGATCGGTGGGGGGGCCCGGTGGATGAGCAGTTCTTC
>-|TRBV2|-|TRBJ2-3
CASSVSADTQYF
TGTGCCAGCAGTGTGAGTGCAGATACGCAGTATTTT
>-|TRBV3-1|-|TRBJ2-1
CASSRRPGPSGHNEQFF
TGTGCCAGCAGCAGACGGCCGGGCCCCAGCGGGCACAATGAGCAGTTCTTC
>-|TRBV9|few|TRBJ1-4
CASSPGDGDNNEKLFF
TGTGCCAGCAGCCCCGGGGATGGAGACAATAATGAAAAACTGTTTTTT
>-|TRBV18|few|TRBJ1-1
CASSPELGAEAFF
TGTGCCAGCTCACCGGAGCTAGGCGCTGAAGCTTTCTTT
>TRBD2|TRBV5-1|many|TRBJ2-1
CASSPTLASYNEQFF
TGCGCCAGCAGTCCGACACTAGCGTCCTACAATGAGCAGTTCTTC
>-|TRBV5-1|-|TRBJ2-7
CASSLVPDRLYEQYF
TGCGCCAGCAGCTTGGTGCCCGACAGACTCTACGAGCAGTACTTC
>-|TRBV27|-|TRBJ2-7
CASSYTGSYEQYF
TGTGCCAGCAGTTATACAGGGTCCTACGAGCAGTACTTC
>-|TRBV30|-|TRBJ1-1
CAWSVYEQKAFF
TGTGCCTGGAGTGTCTACGAACAAAAAGCTTTCTTT
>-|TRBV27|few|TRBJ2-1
CASSLGIQGNEQFF
TGTGCCAGCAGCCTGGGGATACAGGGAAATGAGCAGTTCTTC
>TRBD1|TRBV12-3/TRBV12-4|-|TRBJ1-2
CASSQQGGTFYGYTF
TGTGCCAGCAGTCAACAGGGGGGAACCTTCTATGGCTACACCTTC
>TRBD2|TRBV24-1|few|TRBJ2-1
CATSDRGGKYNEQFF
TGTGCCACCAGTGATCGGGGGGGGAAATACAATGAGCAGTTCTTC
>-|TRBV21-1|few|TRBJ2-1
CASPETGSLNEQFF
TGTGCCAGTCCGGAGACAGGGAGTCTCAATGAGCAGTTCTTC